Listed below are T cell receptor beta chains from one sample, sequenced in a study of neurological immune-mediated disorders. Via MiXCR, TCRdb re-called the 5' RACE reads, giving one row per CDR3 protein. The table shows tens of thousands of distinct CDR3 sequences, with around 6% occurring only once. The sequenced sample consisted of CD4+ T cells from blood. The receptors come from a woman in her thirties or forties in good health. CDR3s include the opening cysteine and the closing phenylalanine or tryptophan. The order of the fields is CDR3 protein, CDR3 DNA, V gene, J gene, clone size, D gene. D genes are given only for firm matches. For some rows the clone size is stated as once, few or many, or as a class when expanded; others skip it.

CDR3aa: CASSYSRGSSYEQYF
CDR3nt: TGTGCCAGCAGTTATTCCCGAGGGAGCTCCTACGAGCAGTACTTC
v_gene: TRBV6-5
j_gene: TRBJ2-7
abundance: many
d_gene: -

CDR3aa: CASRPDPQALYEQYF
CDR3nt: TGCGCCAGCAGGCCGGACCCACAAGCCCTCTACGAGCAGTACTTC
v_gene: TRBV5-1
j_gene: TRBJ2-7
abundance: many
d_gene: -

CDR3aa: CASRVRGRDQPQHF
CDR3nt: TGTGCCAGCAGGGTGCGGGGCAGGGATCAGCCCCAGCATTTT
v_gene: TRBV5-8
j_gene: TRBJ1-5
abundance: many
d_gene: -

CDR3aa: CASSSNTGVGYEQYF
CDR3nt: TGCGCCAGCAGCTCCAATACAGGAGTTGGTTACGAGCAGTACTTC
v_gene: TRBV5-1
j_gene: TRBJ2-7
abundance: many
d_gene: -

CDR3aa: CASSQDRELPAGELFF
CDR3nt: TGTGCCAGCAGCCAAGATAGGGAGCTTCCTGCCGGGGAGCTGTTTTTT
v_gene: TRBV14
j_gene: TRBJ2-2
abundance: -
d_gene: -

CDR3aa: CASGPLAAYNEQFF
CDR3nt: TGCGCCAGCGGACCACTAGCGGCCTACAATGAGCAGTTCTTC
v_gene: TRBV5-1
j_gene: TRBJ2-1
abundance: many
d_gene: TRBD2

CDR3aa: CASSSGTGISYEQYF
CDR3nt: TGTGCCAGCAGCTCCGGGACAGGTATTTCCTACGAGCAGTACTTC
v_gene: TRBV7-8
j_gene: TRBJ2-7
abundance: many
d_gene: TRBD1

CDR3aa: CAISTPSAGNFSTSTDTQYF
CDR3nt: TGTGCCATCAGTACCCCGAGTGCAGGGAACTTTTCAACTAGCACAGATACGCAGTATTTT
v_gene: TRBV10-3
j_gene: TRBJ2-3
abundance: few
d_gene: -

CDR3aa: CSARPGTGGYNEQFF
CDR3nt: TGCAGTGCTAGGCCCGGGACAGGGGGGTACAATGAGCAGTTCTTC
v_gene: TRBV20-1
j_gene: TRBJ2-1
abundance: many
d_gene: TRBD1

CDR3aa: CASSQSLTGELFF
CDR3nt: TGTGCCAGCAGCCAGTCGTTGACCGGGGAGCTGTTTTTT
v_gene: TRBV7-2
j_gene: TRBJ2-2
abundance: many
d_gene: -

CDR3aa: CASSRASGRTNYNEQFF
CDR3nt: TGTGCCAGCAGCCGAGCTAGCGGGAGGACCAATTACAATGAGCAGTTCTTC
v_gene: TRBV5-6
j_gene: TRBJ2-1
abundance: many
d_gene: TRBD2

CDR3aa: CASSLPGQGGDEQYF
CDR3nt: TGCGCCAGCAGCTTGCCCGGACAGGGGGGCGACGAGCAGTACTTC
v_gene: TRBV5-1
j_gene: TRBJ2-7
abundance: many
d_gene: TRBD1

CDR3aa: CASSVEGRADTQYF
CDR3nt: TGTGCCAGCAGCGTGGAGGGGCGTGCAGATACGCAGTATTTT
v_gene: TRBV9
j_gene: TRBJ2-3
abundance: many
d_gene: -

CDR3aa: CATTIKRDSYNEQFF
CDR3nt: TGTGCCACCACCATTAAGCGGGACTCCTACAATGAGCAGTTCTTC
v_gene: TRBV15
j_gene: TRBJ2-1
abundance: many
d_gene: TRBD2

CDR3aa: CASSWRHRSGANVLTF
CDR3nt: TGTGCCAGCAGCTGGAGACACCGATCTGGGGCCAACGTCCTGACTTTC
v_gene: TRBV5-6
j_gene: TRBJ2-6
abundance: -
d_gene: -

CDR3aa: CSASRAGGYNEQFF
CDR3nt: TGCAGTGCTTCACGAGCGGGAGGTTACAATGAGCAGTTCTTC
v_gene: TRBV20-1
j_gene: TRBJ2-1
abundance: many
d_gene: TRBD2

CDR3aa: CASSRKGQGNTEAFF
CDR3nt: TGTGCCAGCAGCAGAAAGGGCCAGGGGAACACTGAAGCTTTCTTT
v_gene: TRBV11-2
j_gene: TRBJ1-1
abundance: few
d_gene: -

CDR3aa: CASREQGVGTYGYTF
CDR3nt: TGTGCCAGCAGGGAACAGGGAGTCGGTACCTATGGCTACACCTTC
v_gene: TRBV6-1
j_gene: TRBJ1-2
abundance: many
d_gene: -

CDR3aa: CSARTRGLGTEAFF
CDR3nt: TGCAGTGCTAGAACCAGGGGGCTGGGCACTGAAGCTTTCTTT
v_gene: TRBV20-1
j_gene: TRBJ1-1
abundance: many
d_gene: TRBD1

CDR3aa: CASSLQGQETQYF
CDR3nt: TGTGCCAGCAGCTTACAGGGGCAAGAGACCCAGTACTTC
v_gene: TRBV5-6
j_gene: TRBJ2-5
abundance: medium-sized
d_gene: TRBD1

CDR3aa: CASSLTPSGRGSYNEQFF
CDR3nt: TGCGCCAGCAGCTTGACCCCTAGCGGGAGGGGCTCCTACAATGAGCAGTTCTTC
v_gene: TRBV5-1
j_gene: TRBJ2-1
abundance: many
d_gene: TRBD2

CDR3aa: CASSLPTSGTGFNQPQHF
CDR3nt: TGTGCCAGCAGTTTACCTACCTCCGGGACAGGGTTCAATCAGCCCCAGCATTTT
v_gene: TRBV28
j_gene: TRBJ1-5
abundance: many
d_gene: TRBD1

CDR3aa: CASSRNQETQYF
CDR3nt: TGTGCCAGCAGCCGGAACCAAGAGACCCAGTACTTC
v_gene: TRBV5-6
j_gene: TRBJ2-5
abundance: many
d_gene: -

CDR3aa: CAISGGENYGYTF
CDR3nt: TGTGCCATCAGTGGGGGGGAGAACTATGGCTACACCTTC
v_gene: TRBV10-3
j_gene: TRBJ1-2
abundance: many
d_gene: -

CDR3aa: CASSTRSLLAGTRNEQFF
CDR3nt: TGTGCCAGCAGTACTCGCTCTCTCCTTGCCGGGACTAGAAATGAGCAGTTCTTC
v_gene: TRBV12-3/TRBV12-4
j_gene: TRBJ2-1
abundance: many
d_gene: TRBD2

CDR3aa: CSAGDRVNTEAFF
CDR3nt: TGCAGTGCTGGGGACAGGGTGAACACTGAAGCTTTCTTT
v_gene: TRBV20-1
j_gene: TRBJ1-1
abundance: many
d_gene: TRBD1

CDR3aa: CASSSFSYEQYF
CDR3nt: TGTGCCAGCAGTTCCTTCTCCTACGAGCAGTACTTC
v_gene: TRBV7-2
j_gene: TRBJ2-7
abundance: many
d_gene: -

CDR3aa: CSARDQGRDEKLFF
CDR3nt: TGCAGTGCTAGAGATCAGGGACGGGATGAAAAACTGTTTTTT
v_gene: TRBV20-1
j_gene: TRBJ1-4
abundance: many
d_gene: -

CDR3aa: CASNFGGGNYGYTF
CDR3nt: TGTGCCAGCAACTTCGGGGGGGGCAACTATGGCTACACCTTC
v_gene: TRBV7-2
j_gene: TRBJ1-2
abundance: many
d_gene: -

CDR3aa: CSATYGQGVGETQYF
CDR3nt: TGCAGTGCTACATATGGACAGGGGGTAGGAGAGACCCAGTACTTC
v_gene: TRBV20-1
j_gene: TRBJ2-5
abundance: many
d_gene: TRBD1

CDR3aa: CSAVQGNQPQHF
CDR3nt: TGCAGTGCTGTTCAGGGGAATCAGCCCCAGCATTTT
v_gene: TRBV20-1
j_gene: TRBJ1-5
abundance: many
d_gene: -

CDR3aa: CASSSPGRNYGYTF
CDR3nt: TGTGCCAGCAGTTCGCCGGGACGGAACTATGGCTACACCTTC
v_gene: TRBV12-3/TRBV12-4
j_gene: TRBJ1-2
abundance: many
d_gene: -

CDR3aa: CASSLDTGEGQPQHF
CDR3nt: TGCGCCAGCAGCTTGGATACAGGGGAGGGTCAGCCCCAGCATTTT
v_gene: TRBV5-1
j_gene: TRBJ1-5
abundance: many
d_gene: TRBD1

CDR3aa: CASSLLSSGANVLTF
CDR3nt: TGTGCCAGCAGTTTATTGTCCTCTGGGGCCAACGTCCTGACTTTC
v_gene: TRBV28
j_gene: TRBJ2-6
abundance: many
d_gene: -

CDR3aa: CSVDIAGRTDTQYF
CDR3nt: TGCAGCGTTGACATTGCGGGGCGCACAGATACGCAGTATTTT
v_gene: TRBV29-1
j_gene: TRBJ2-3
abundance: many
d_gene: -

CDR3aa: CASSLRSSRNSSTDTQYF
CDR3nt: TGTGCCAGCAGCTTGCGGTCTTCAAGGAACTCTAGCACAGATACGCAGTATTTT
v_gene: TRBV5-6
j_gene: TRBJ2-3
abundance: many
d_gene: -

CDR3aa: CASSPAGPEQFF
CDR3nt: TGTGCCAGCAGTCCGGCAGGACCTGAGCAGTTCTTC
v_gene: TRBV6-2/TRBV6-3
j_gene: TRBJ2-1
abundance: many
d_gene: -

CDR3aa: CASSQLSTEAFF
CDR3nt: TGTGCCAGTAGCCAACTGAGCACTGAAGCTTTCTTT
v_gene: TRBV19
j_gene: TRBJ1-1
abundance: few
d_gene: -

CDR3aa: CASSLTRGTSEQYF
CDR3nt: TGTGCCAGCAGCTTAACGAGGGGGACTAGCGAGCAGTACTTC
v_gene: TRBV7-3
j_gene: TRBJ2-7
abundance: many
d_gene: TRBD2

CDR3aa: CASSLAGYQETQYF
CDR3nt: TGCGCCAGCAGCTTGGCAGGCTACCAAGAGACCCAGTACTTC
v_gene: TRBV5-1
j_gene: TRBJ2-5
abundance: many
d_gene: -

CDR3aa: CASSHGTGLEQYF
CDR3nt: TGCGCCAGCAGCCATGGGACAGGGTTGGAGCAGTACTTC
v_gene: TRBV5-1
j_gene: TRBJ2-7
abundance: many
d_gene: TRBD1

CDR3aa: CASSESDTYNEQFF
CDR3nt: TGTGCCAGCAGTGAATCGGACACATACAATGAGCAGTTCTTC
v_gene: TRBV6-1
j_gene: TRBJ2-1
abundance: many
d_gene: -

CDR3aa: CASSLDTRDKGEDTQYF
CDR3nt: TGTGCCAGCAGCTTAGATACGCGGGATAAGGGGGAAGATACGCAGTATTTT
v_gene: TRBV11-2
j_gene: TRBJ2-3
abundance: many
d_gene: -

CDR3aa: CSARVSGETQYF
CDR3nt: TGCAGTGCTAGAGTGTCAGGAGAGACCCAGTACTTC
v_gene: TRBV20-1
j_gene: TRBJ2-5
abundance: many
d_gene: -

CDR3aa: CASSSTGAEVSPLHF
CDR3nt: TGCGCCAGCAGCTCCACAGGGGCCGAGGTCTCACCCCTCCACTTT
v_gene: TRBV5-1
j_gene: TRBJ1-6
abundance: many
d_gene: TRBD1

CDR3aa: CSVERTAKNIQYF
CDR3nt: TGCAGCGTTGAACGGACAGCCAAAAACATTCAGTACTTC
v_gene: TRBV29-1
j_gene: TRBJ2-4
abundance: many
d_gene: -

CDR3aa: CASSRTTVTNTEAFF
CDR3nt: TGTGCCAGCAGCCGGACGACAGTGACGAACACTGAAGCTTTCTTT
v_gene: TRBV7-2
j_gene: TRBJ1-1
abundance: many
d_gene: -

CDR3aa: CASSLATGELFF
CDR3nt: TGTGCCAGCAGTTTAGCCACCGGGGAGCTGTTTTTT
v_gene: TRBV12-3/TRBV12-4
j_gene: TRBJ2-2
abundance: many
d_gene: -

CDR3aa: CASSPRLAGGINEQFF
CDR3nt: TGTGCCAGCAGCCCTAGACTAGCGGGAGGTATAAATGAGCAGTTCTTC
v_gene: TRBV7-6
j_gene: TRBJ2-1
abundance: many
d_gene: TRBD2

CDR3aa: CARSPADRRPSYEKYF
CDR3nt: TGTGCCAGAAGTCCAGCGGACAGGCGACCCTCCTACGAGAAGTACTTC
v_gene: TRBV28
j_gene: TRBJ2-7
abundance: -
d_gene: TRBD1